This T cell receptor beta chain appears in the sequencing data of a study of beta chain features in type 1 diabetes (dated by TCRdb to between 2018 and 2020). Background on the whole study: Patients and healthy donors did not differ in mean age, gender distribution, total cell number or subset yield. A total of some 100,000,000 sorted cells were examined across all samples, and a strong correlation was observed between cell number per subset and RNA yield. Naive and central memory subsets were obtained from all 30 or so donors, but regulatory and stem cell-like memory subsets were isolated from only 8 patients and roughly 8 healthy donors. The study compared TCRB repertoires of sorted circulating CD4+ T cell subsets between recently diagnosed type 1 diabetes patients and matched healthy donors. Broader findings and caveats from the paper: PCR might favor shorter templates, but patient and control samples were amplified and corrected together, so any skew would affect both groups equally. Because cDNA was sequenced instead of genomic DNA, highly expressing activated cells could be over-represented, though the groups showed no difference in activation or CD3 levels. A moderate but significant shortening of TCRB CDR3 length was observed in type 1 diabetes patients in all four CD4+ subsets. Patients with type 1 diabetes made fewer insertions and deleted more nucleotides at VDJ recombination sites, implying thymic rearrangement abnormalities. Only small numbers of individuals were included in the HLA sub-analyses, which left unresolved whether HLA type had any influence on TCRB rearrangement. Naive, central memory and regulatory TCRB repertoires appeared more similar among patients than among healthy donors.

Each donor gave one peripheral blood draw, roughly 0.12 L on average, collected into heparinised tubes. Using a panel that included CD45RO, CCR7, CD25, CD127, CD95 and CD27, naive, central memory, regulatory and stem cell-like memory CD4+ T cells were sorted on a BD FACSAria II. Purity was above 95% for every sorted population. PBMCs were isolated immediately by Lymphoprep density gradient centrifugation and stained directly without culture. Samples were stained and sorted in pairs, with one healthy donor and one patient per experiment, so that batch effects were minimized. All of the isolated RNA was reverse transcribed with the High Capacity cDNA Reverse Transcription Kit, so expressed TCRB transcripts were sequenced. Deep immunoSEQ sequencing was applied to naive, central memory and regulatory T cell samples, giving an average of roughly 3.5 million total reads per sample. Sorted cells were lysed in RLT buffer, and RNA was extracted using DNase-treated RNeasy Micro or Mini kits according to cell number. Each cell subset was processed on its own to prevent cross-contamination, while patient and healthy donor samples were processed together. Using the immunoSEQ multiplex PCR, TCRB sequences were amplified from cDNA into 87-bp fragments spanning the CDR3 region. Sequencing of the amplicons was performed on the Illumina HiSeq platform. On the authors' methods: Synthetic template baselines were used to correct PCR bias computationally, reads within Hamming distance 2 were collapsed, and singletons that could not be merged were discarded. Reads were aligned against IMGT to assign V, D and J genes, CDR3 length and insertions or deletions at six rearrangement sites. Within each subset, clonotype counts were normalized to the number of sorted cells before true diversity and Gini coefficients were calculated with the tcR R package. Repertoire sharing was quantified using the overlap coefficient calculated on TCRB nucleotide sequences. As a proxy for the pre-selection repertoire, out-of-frame TCRB sequences from naive cells were analyzed. In TCRdb, the immuneACCESS table is reduced to in-frame sequences with V and J assigned. These tables do not hold every clone; where another copy was compared, an unresolved V gene accounts for under half, and the others remain unexplained. V, J and clone size were drawn from that table, and D and trimming were deduced from the DNA. A total of about 350,000 clones appear in this sample, about 20% of them only once. Roughly 0.045% of the sample goes to the ten largest clones.

As concerns this clone: Its antigen has not been determined. Nothing much larger sits one base from this clone, and base qualities are not available.

In the germline V gene, CDR1 corresponds to KGHSH and CDR2 to LQKENI. The cysteine opens and the phenylalanine closes a CDR3 of 15 amino acids. Of all the DNA, just the CDR3 is kept, 45 bases in frame from base 1. The germline V and J ends show losses of 0 bases and 6 bases respectively, and no gene match explains 1 base of the junction. The source material was naive CD4+ T cells from blood. The sample's cell subset or site label is to be understood as: true naive CD4+ T cells. The chain uses TRBV18 and TRBJ2-1; the junction holds 11 bases that match TRBD1. The sequence derives from a woman in her late teens or twenties in good health. The DNA sequence is as follows: TGTGCCAGCTCACCACCGGGACAGGGGGTCAATGAGCAGTTCTTC. It specifies CASSPPGQGVNEQFF.